One and the same sample provided the 8 T cell receptor beta chains below, sequenced in a study of beta chain features in type 1 diabetes. The study reverse transcribed the entire isolated RNA, so it sequenced expressed TCRB transcripts. Here immunoSEQ multiplex PCR was the method, and the copy in TCRdb shows in-frame clones only, minus some. The table shows about 170,000 clones, with approximately 7.8% occurring only once. Antigens of these TCRs are unknown. General study points: Shorter TCRB CDR3s, moderately but significantly so, marked every one of the four CD4+ subsets in Type 1 diabetes patients.

The specimen was central memory CD4+ T cells from blood. The receptors here all came from a woman aged 40 to 49 with type 1 diabetes.

The genes are TRBV28 and TRBJ2-2; 10 bases are a match to TRBD1. The CDR3 loop spans 16 amino acids. The junction had 8 bases not matched to a gene; V was cut back by 7 bases and J by 3 bases. Per the germline V gene, CDR1 is MDHEN and CDR2 is SYDVKM. The CDR3 spells CASIPTDRGYTGELFF. The CDR3 DNA follows: TGTGCCAGCATCCCCACGGACAGGGGGTACACCGGGGAGCTGTTTTTT.

This clone turned up a few times. The gene calls are TRBV30 and TRBJ2-1; TRBD2 matches at 9 bases. V lost 8 bases to trimming and J lost 6 bases; unmatched junction nucleotides: 11. Germline V lookup: CDR1 GTSNPN, CDR2 SVGIG (reference sequence). The CDR3 runs to 14 residues. The CDR3 reads CAGTLLAGANEQFF. CDR3 DNA sequence: TGTGCCGGGACCCTACTAGCGGGTGCCAATGAGCAGTTCTTC. Full variable domain (outside the CDR3, taken from reference TRBV30 and TRBJ2-1): SQTIHQWPATLVQPVGSPLSLECTVEGTSNPNLYWYRQAAGRGLQLLFYSVGIGQISSEVPQNLSASRPQDRQFILSSKKLLLSDSGFYLCAGTLLAGANEQFFGPGTRLTVL.

The chain uses TRBV29-1 and TRBJ2-7; D is possibly TRBD1 (7 bases). Germline V lookup: CDR1 SQVTM, CDR2 ANQGSEA. V was pared by 3 bases and J by 7 bases, with 10 bases between. The CDR3 has 11 amino acids. As DNA, the CDR3 is TGCAGCGTTGACGCAGGGGGGGAGCAGTACTTC. Translating gives CSVDAGGEQYF.

This clone was observed a few times. The chain has TRBV11-2 and TRBJ2-7, with D unresolved. V gave up 4 bases and J gave up 4 bases, with 20 bases separating them. Germline values: CDR1 SGHAT, CDR2 FQNNGV. The CDR3 runs 16 residues. CDR3 in amino acids: CASSYPGTPGGYEQYF. As DNA, the CDR3 is TGTGCCAGCAGCTACCCCGGTACACCGGGTGGTTACGAGCAGTACTTC.

There are a few counts of this clone. The chain is built from TRBV14 and TRBJ1-2; D remains ambiguous. V gave up 0 bases and J gave up 8 bases, with 10 bases separating them. In germline, CDR1 is SGHDN, CDR2 FVKESK. The length of the CDR3 is 13 residues. CDR3 sequence: CASSQDEGLGYTF. CDR3 DNA sequence: TGTGCCAGCAGCCAAGACGAAGGACTCGGCTACACCTTC.

In its sample, this clone was seen a few times. This chain links TRBV29-1 with TRBJ2-5; 8 bases line up with TRBD1. Losses at the gene ends were 3 bases for V and 5 bases for J; bases not matched to a gene: 8. The CDR3 sequence is 14 residues long. Germline values: CDR1 SQVTM, CDR2 ANQGSEA. CDR3 loop: CSVEGPGGGETQYF. CDR3 in DNA: TGCAGCGTTGAGGGCCCAGGGGGCGGCGAGACCCAGTACTTC.

The CDR3 reads CASSERQGMSGYTF. The CDR3 DNA follows: TGTGCCAGCAGTGAACGACAGGGCATGTCTGGCTACACCTTC. The chain joins TRBV25-1 to TRBJ1-2; 7 bases are shared with TRBD1. The CDR3 is 14 amino acids. Losses at the gene ends were 2 bases for V and 7 bases for J; bases not matched to a gene: 7. In germline, CDR1 is MGHDK, CDR2 SYGVNS.

On this clone itself: The identical CDR3 is also encoded by other nucleotide sequences in the sample. The V gene is TRBV29-1, the J gene TRBJ2-5; 11 nucleotides line up with TRBD1. V lost 6 bases to trimming and J lost 5 bases; unmatched junction nucleotides: 8. CDR3 length equals 14 residues. Germline CDR1 and CDR2: SQVTM and ANQGSEA. The CDR3 sequence: CSVDGQGADETQYF. In DNA form, the CDR3 reads TGCAGCGTGGATGGACAGGGGGCGGACGAGACCCAGTACTTC. The complete variable domain, with remaining parts taken from reference TRBV29-1 and TRBJ2-5, reads SAVISQKPSRDICQRGTSLTIQCQVDSQVTMMFWYRQQPGQSLTLIATANQGSEATYESGFVIDKFPISRPNLTFSTLTVSNMSPEDSSIYLCSVDGQGADETQYFGPGTRLLVL.